The 27 T cell receptor beta chains listed next were all sequenced from one sample in a study of cytomegalovirus exposure and HLA in healthy donors. PCR involved 60 Vbeta and 13 Jbeta primers. Only in-frame clones appear in the TCRdb table, and some are missing; sequencing was by immunoSEQ multiplex PCR. The sample holds some 110,000 clones, roughly 80% seen once. The material sequenced was PBMCs. These receptors were taken from a man aged 25-40 years in good health and CMV-seropositive.

This clone came up a few times. The chain uses TRBV5-1 and TRBJ2-1; D may be TRBD1 (5 bases). CDR1 is SGHRS and CDR2 is YFSETQ in the germline V gene. Trimming pared 4 bases from V and 0 bases from J, leaving 8 bases between. CDR3 length: 14 amino acids. The CDR3 DNA sequence: TGCGCCAGCAGCGGAGACAGCTCCTACAATGAGCAGTTCTTC. Translated: CASSGDSSYNEQFF. Supplemented by reference TRBV5-1 and TRBJ2-1, the full variable domain reads KAGVTQTPRYLIKTRGQQVTLSCSPISGHRSVSWYQQTPGQGLQFLFEYFSETQRNKGNFPGRFSGRQFSNSRSEMNVSTLELGDSALYLCASSGDSSYNEQFFGPGTRLTVL.

The chain links TRBV5-1 to TRBJ2-2, with D tentatively TRBD2 (5 bases). The CDR3 spans 15 residues. In germline, CDR1 is SGHRS, CDR2 YFSETQ. V was clipped by 0 bases and J by 4 bases, with 10 bases between them. The CDR3 nucleotides read TGCGCCAGCAGCTTGGGAAGCGGTGCCACCGGGGAGCTGTTTTTT. Its protein product is CASSLGSGATGELFF. The variable domain in full, with the rest retrieved from reference TRBV5-1 and TRBJ2-2, is KAGVTQTPRYLIKTRGQQVTLSCSPISGHRSVSWYQQTPGQGLQFLFEYFSETQRNKGNFPGRFSGRQFSNSRSEMNVSTLELGDSALYLCASSLGSGATGELFFGEGSRLTVL.

This clone has only one observation. The chain uses TRBV5-4 and TRBJ2-3, with 9 bases that match TRBD2. The V gene's germline CDR1 is SGHNT and CDR2 YYREEE (reference sequence). This CDR3 contains 18 residues. V gave up 0 bases and J gave up 2 bases; unmatched junction bases: 10. CDR3: CASSLDHRLADITDTQYF. DNA for the CDR3: TGTGCCAGCAGCTTGGACCACCGACTAGCGGATATCACAGATACGCAGTATTTT.

This clone has just one count. This chain connects TRBV6-1 to TRBJ2-3; TRBD1 is a possible D gene (6 bases). The CDR3 extends over 15 amino acids. Trimming took off 7 bases at V and 6 bases at J, with 20 bases between the two ends. Germline loops: CDR1 MNHNS, CDR2 SASEGT. The CDR3 DNA follows: TGTGCCAGCACCCAGGCCCTTATACAGGGTGATACGCAGTATTTT. This gives the protein CASTQALIQGDTQYF.

The chain uses TRBV7-3 and TRBJ2-1; D is possibly TRBD1 (5 bases). The V end was cut by 2 bases, the J end by 9 bases, with 14 bases between. This CDR3 spans 14 amino acids. In germline, CDR1 is SGHTA, CDR2 FQGTGA. This chain's CDR3 is CASSLVGRVTEQFF. The CDR3 DNA is TGTGCCAGCAGCTTAGTGGGGCGCGTTACTGAGCAGTTCTTC.

This rearrangement joins TRBV27 to TRBJ2-7, with TRBD2 matching over 11 bases. Per germline, CDR1 MNHEY and CDR2 SMNVEV (reference sequence). The CDR3 is 14 amino acids. The J segment lost 5 bases and the V segment lost 4 bases, leaving 4 bases of the junction unmatched. CDR3 nucleotide sequence: TGTGCCAGCAGTTGGCTAGCGGGGGGCAACGAGCAGTACTTC. Amino acid sequence: CASSWLAGGNEQYF.

This clone was seen only once. The DNA of the CDR3 is TGTGCCAGCAGCTTATTTTGGGCGAATAATTCACCCCTCCACTTT. Translating it yields CASSLFWANNSPLHF. The chain carries TRBV7-2 and TRBJ1-6; D unclear. Germline values: CDR1 SGHTA, CDR2 FQGNSA. The V end was cut by 2 bases, the J end by 5 bases, with 10 bases between. The CDR3 is made up of 15 amino acids.

CDR3 DNA: TGTGCCAGCAGCCGACAGGGGCCGATTGTCGGGGAGACCCAGTACTTC. This translates into CASSRQGPIVGETQYF. The rearrangement uses TRBV7-3 and TRBJ2-5; 8 positions agree with TRBD1. V dropped 5 bases and J dropped 5; count of bases not matched to a gene: 13. Germline lookup yields CDR1 SGHTA and CDR2 FQGTGA. This CDR3 has 16 residues.

This clone was detected only a few times. The chain has TRBV6-1 and TRBJ1-4; 8 bases fit TRBD1. Germline CDR1 MNHNS, CDR2 SASEGT. The CDR3 has 14 residues. Trimming at V came to 4 bases and at J to 13 bases, leaving 11 bases not matched to a gene. CDR3 protein: CASSGRTGFERLFF. The CDR3 region has the DNA TGTGCCAGCAGTGGCCGGACAGGGTTCGAACGACTGTTTTTT.

V usage is TRBV5-1 and J usage is TRBJ2-3; 10 bases are a match to TRBD2. V trimming: 4 bases; J trimming: 0 bases; junction bases outside the gene matches: 17. Looked up from germline, CDR1 is SGHRS and CDR2 is YFSETQ. The CDR3 is 20 residues long. The CDR3 protein is CASSIPRGLAGVLSTDTQYF. CDR3 nucleotides: TGCGCCAGCAGCATCCCGAGAGGCCTAGCGGGAGTTCTGAGCACAGATACGCAGTATTTT.

This chain connects TRBV9 to TRBJ2-5; 7 bases map to TRBD2. The CDR3 has 15 amino acids. Germline values: CDR1 SGDLS, CDR2 YYNGEE. The ends lost 4 bases at V and 5 bases at J; junction bases unmatched: 11. The CDR3 loop reads CASSTRWGGKETQYF. CDR3 nucleotides: TGTGCCAGCAGCACCCGCTGGGGGGGGAAGGAGACCCAGTACTTC.

As regards this clone: Other DNA sequences of this sample code for an identical CDR3. V is TRBV28 and J is TRBJ1-2; D gene unclear. Germline CDR1 MDHEN, CDR2 SYDVKM. V was cut by 2 bases and J by 5 bases, with 6 bases left in between. The length of the CDR3 is 12 residues. CDR3 DNA: TGTGCCAGCAGTTTAACGGGGTATGGCTACACCTTC. Amino acids: CASSLTGYGYTF.

The V gene is TRBV14, the J gene TRBJ1-2, with D unresolved. CDR1 and CDR2 from the germline V gene are SGHDN and FVKESK. The CDR3 totals 16 residues. Trimming pared 2 bases from V and 7 bases from J, leaving 20 bases between. CDR3 DNA sequence: TGTGCCAGCAGCCAAAGTTTGAGGGCAGCCGGTACTGGCTACACCTTC. It specifies CASSQSLRAAGTGYTF.

The rearrangement joins TRBV6-5 to TRBJ2-3; perhaps TRBD1 as D (5 bases). With 0 bases removed from V and 2 bases from J, the gap between germline ends came to 6 bases. CDR3 length: 14 amino acids. Per germline, CDR1 MNHEY and CDR2 SVGAGI. This CDR3 is CASSYSTVTDTQYF. The CDR3 nucleotides read TGTGCCAGCAGTTACTCGACAGTCACAGATACGCAGTATTTT.

The chain recombines TRBV5-1 with TRBJ2-1, with TRBD2 matching 13 bases. V lost 0 bases to trimming and J lost 2 bases; unmatched junction nucleotides: 17. The length of the CDR3 is 22 residues. Germline V lookup: CDR1 SGHRS, CDR2 YFSETQ. CDR3 residues: CASSLGTGGSGLAGVPYNEQFF. DNA of the CDR3: TGCGCCAGCAGCTTGGGGACAGGGGGTAGTGGACTAGCGGGAGTCCCCTACAATGAGCAGTTCTTC.

A few counts support this clone. V gene TRBV9 combines with J gene TRBJ2-1; possible D gene TRBD1, 5 bases. V dropped 4 bases and J dropped 5 bases, with 13 bases sitting between them. Germline values: CDR1 SGDLS, CDR2 YYNGEE. This CDR3 is 14 amino acids long. The CDR3 sequence is CASSSRVSNNEQFF. CDR3 nucleotide sequence: TGTGCCAGCAGCAGCAGGGTATCTAACAATGAGCAGTTCTTC.

There are a few counts of this clone. The chain links TRBV29-1 to TRBJ1-3; no firm D call. The CDR3 spans 12 residues. The V gene's germline CDR1 is SQVTM and CDR2 ANQGSEA. Trimming took 5 bases from V and 0 from J, leaving 5 bases between them. The CDR3: CSVQDSGNTIYF. CDR3 nucleotide sequence: TGCAGCGTTCAGGACTCTGGAAACACCATATATTTT.

The CDR3 DNA reads as TGTGCCAGTTCCGCGGGACAGGTGTCCAGGGGCTACACCTTC. Translated: CASSAGQVSRGYTF. The J gene is TRBJ1-2, the V gene TRBV28; TRBD1 aligns across 8 bases. CDR1 is MDHEN, CDR2 SYDVKM, per germline. V lost 9 bases to trimming and J lost 8 bases; unmatched junction nucleotides: 14. The CDR3 has 14 amino acids.

The chain joins TRBV9 to TRBJ2-5, with D perhaps matching TRBD1 (5 bases). The CDR3 totals 14 residues. Germline V gene data show CDR1 as SGDLS and CDR2 as YYNGEE. V was shortened by 4 bases and J by 2 bases, with 12 bases between the two germline ends. CDR3 residues: CASSRRQGQETQYF. For the CDR3, the DNA is TGTGCCAGCAGCAGACGTCAGGGACAAGAGACCCAGTACTTC.

V usage is TRBV29-1 and J usage is TRBJ1-1, with D unclear. The V gene's germline CDR1 is SQVTM and CDR2 ANQGSEA. The CDR3 is made up of 14 amino acids. V dropped 1 base and J dropped 0 bases, with 9 bases sitting between them. CDR3 in amino acids: CSVEAGLMNTEAFF. The CDR3 bases are TGCAGCGTTGAAGCAGGTCTAATGAACACTGAAGCTTTCTTT.

The V call is TRBV10-1, the J call TRBJ2-7; a possible D gene is TRBD1 (6 bases). V lost 4 bases, J lost 6 bases, and 13 bases lay in between. The germline V gene has CDR1 WNHNN and CDR2 SYGVQD (reference sequence). This CDR3 has 13 amino acids. For the CDR3, the DNA is TGCGCCAGCAGTGGACAGGTCTGGGGCGAGCAGTACGTC. Translated: CASSGQVWGEQYV.

The chain employs TRBV6-1 and TRBJ2-1, with 11 bases aligning to TRBD1. Trimming cost V 4 bases and J 3 bases; bases outside gene matches: 2. CDR3 length: 15 residues. CDR1 and CDR2 from the germline V gene are MNHNS and SASEGT. CDR3 protein: CASSAGTGGYNEQFF. DNA of the CDR3: TGTGCCAGCAGTGCCGGGACAGGGGGCTACAATGAGCAGTTCTTC.

The chain has TRBV6-1 and TRBJ2-7; D is undetermined. V lost 7 bases and J lost 3, with 13 bases in between. The CDR3 consists of 13 residues. Germline CDR1 and CDR2: MNHNS and SASEGT. Here the CDR3 reads CASTLLSNYEQYF. CDR3 coding DNA: TGTGCCAGCACCCTATTATCGAACTACGAGCAGTACTTC.

The CDR3 DNA is TGTGCCAGCAGTTTGGGGGGAGGGTACAATGAGCAGTTCTTC. This encodes CASSLGGGYNEQFF. The V and J genes are TRBV2 and TRBJ2-1; 7 bases map to TRBD2. Germline loops: CDR1 SNHLY, CDR2 FYNNEI. The CDR3 extends over 14 amino acids. V gave up 5 bases and J gave up 4 bases; unmatched junction bases: 5.

The chain recombines TRBV18 with TRBJ2-7; D unresolved. Germline loops: CDR1 KGHSH, CDR2 LQKENI. The length of the CDR3 is 12 residues. The germline V and J ends were trimmed by 11 bases and 1 base, with 12 bases remaining between them. The CDR3 loop reads CARRRASYEQYV. The CDR3 DNA reads TGTGCCCGAAGGAGAGCGTCCTACGAGCAGTACGTC.

This chain connects TRBV7-9 to TRBJ2-3; TRBD1 is a possible D gene (6 bases). Germline V gene lookup returns CDR1 SEHNR and CDR2 FQNEAQ (reference sequence). This CDR3 has 14 residues. Trimming pared 8 bases from V and 1 base from J, leaving 13 bases between. The CDR3 DNA reads TGTGCCAGCGGAAGACAGGACGGCACAGATACGCAGTATTTT. It is translated as CASGRQDGTDTQYF.

The chain couples TRBV2 to TRBJ2-7, with 9 positions matching TRBD1. CDR3 length: 14 amino acids. V was clipped by 6 bases and J by 4 bases; unmatched bases: 7. CDR1 and CDR2 from the germline V gene are SNHLY and FYNNEI. As DNA, the CDR3 is TGTGCCAGCAGCCAAGACAGGGGGATATACGAGCAGTACTTC. Protein: CASSQDRGIYEQYF.